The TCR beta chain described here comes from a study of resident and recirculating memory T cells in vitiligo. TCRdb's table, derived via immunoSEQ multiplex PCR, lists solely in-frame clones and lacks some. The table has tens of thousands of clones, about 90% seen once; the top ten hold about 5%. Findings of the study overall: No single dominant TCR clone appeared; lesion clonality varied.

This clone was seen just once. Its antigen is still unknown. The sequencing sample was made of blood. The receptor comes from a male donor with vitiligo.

CDR3 DNA sequence: TGCGCCAGCAGCACCGGGACAGGGGGTCACACTGAAGCTTTCTTT. Its translation: CASSTGTGGHTEAFF. The chain couples TRBV5-1 to TRBJ1-1; 11 bases map to TRBD1. CDR1 and CDR2 from the germline V gene are SGHRS and YFSETQ. This CDR3 region has 15 residues. The junction had 5 bases not matched to a gene; V was cut back by 4 bases and J by 3 bases.